These 21 T cell receptor beta chains share one sample of origin, sequenced in a study of blood T cell repertoires in COVID-19. Repertoires were generated with immunoSEQ multiplex PCR, while TCRdb's copy carries only in-frame clones and drops some. The data contain 62,000 or so clones, about 70% of them singletons. Material for sequencing was peripheral blood. The receptors were sampled from a human donor in a cohort sampled during active COVID-19.

The V gene is TRBV27, the J gene TRBJ1-6, with 7 nucleotides matching TRBD1. Unmatched junction bases numbered 12, after V lost 3 bases and J lost 7 bases. Germline V gene data show CDR1 as MNHEY and CDR2 as SMNVEV (reference sequence). The CDR3 sequence is 17 residues long. CDR3 region: CASSLGRDSPLNSPLHF. DNA for the CDR3: TGTGCCAGCAGTTTGGGCCGGGACAGCCCTTTGAATTCACCCCTCCACTTT.

The chain is built from TRBV6-4 and TRBJ2-5; D is unclear. Trimming pared 2 bases from V and 0 bases from J, leaving 10 bases between. This CDR3 is 15 amino acids long. The germline V gene has CDR1 MRHNA and CDR2 SNTAGT. DNA for the CDR3: TGTGCCAGCAGTGACAGACCCGGGTACCAAGAGACCCAGTACTTC. It is translated as CASSDRPGYQETQYF.

The CDR3 region is CASSLSGTGLQPQHF. CDR3 sequence (DNA): TGTGCCAGCAGTTTAAGTGGGACAGGGCTTCAGCCCCAGCATTTT. This chain links TRBV28 with TRBJ1-5; TRBD1 agrees at 9 bases. Germline lookup yields CDR1 MDHEN and CDR2 SYDVKM. After removal of 2 bases from V and 6 bases from J, the junction contained 5 bases not matched to a gene. The length of the CDR3 is 15 residues.

The rearrangement joins TRBV7-6 to TRBJ2-3; 10 bases line up with TRBD2. The CDR3 sequence is 16 residues long. V lost 5 bases, J lost 5 bases, and 10 bases stayed unmatched. CDR1 is SGHVS and CDR2 is FNYEAQ in the germline V gene. The CDR3 here is CASSRDSGGRGDTQYF. In DNA form, the CDR3 reads TGTGCCAGCAGCCGCGATAGCGGGGGGCGGGGAGATACGCAGTATTTT.

The chain recombines TRBV5-1 with TRBJ2-1, with a tentative D call TRBD1 (6 bases). This CDR3 has 13 residues. V gave up 0 bases and J gave up 9 bases, with 10 bases separating them. Germline values: CDR1 SGHRS, CDR2 YFSETQ. The CDR3 DNA reads TGCGCCAGCAGCTTGGAAGGACAGACTGAGCAGTTCTTC. It translates to CASSLEGQTEQFF.

CDR3 amino acids: CASQQGSEQYF. The CDR3 DNA sequence: TGTGCCAGCCAACAGGGCAGCGAGCAGTACTTC. The chain has TRBV6-5 and TRBJ2-7; possible D gene TRBD1, 6 bases. The V gene lost 8 bases and the J gene lost 6 bases, with 11 bases spanning the gap. The CDR3 contains 11 residues. The germline V gene has CDR1 MNHEY and CDR2 SVGAGI.

The rearrangement links TRBV6-5 to TRBJ2-2; D perhaps matches TRBD1 (5 bases). This CDR3 has 15 amino acids. The germline V and J ends were trimmed by 7 bases and 5 bases, with 17 bases remaining between them. Germline CDR1 MNHEY, CDR2 SVGAGI. This CDR3 is CASTLRVEATGELFF. The DNA for the CDR3 is TGTGCCAGCACCCTCAGGGTTGAGGCAACCGGGGAGCTGTTTTTT.

The gene calls are TRBV5-1 and TRBJ1-4, with TRBD1 matching 12 bases. V dropped 4 bases and J dropped 7; count of bases not matched to a gene: 14. The germline CDR1 and CDR2 sequences are SGHRS and YFSETQ. The CDR3 contains 18 residues. The CDR3 here is CASSPGQGAIRGREKLFF. The DNA for the CDR3 is TGCGCCAGCAGCCCGGGACAGGGGGCGATTAGGGGACGTGAAAAACTGTTTTTT. Full variable domain (outside the CDR3, taken from reference TRBV5-1 and TRBJ1-4): KAGVTQTPRYLIKTRGQQVTLSCSPISGHRSVSWYQQTPGQGLQFLFEYFSETQRNKGNFPGRFSGRQFSNSRSEMNVSTLELGDSALYLCASSPGQGAIRGREKLFFGSGTQLSVL.

The J gene is TRBJ1-2, the V gene TRBV18, with 9 bases lining up with TRBD1. The CDR3 is 15 amino acids. Germline lookup yields CDR1 KGHSH and CDR2 LQKENI. The trim removed 0 bases at V and 1 base at J, leaving 0 bases unmatched. DNA of the CDR3: TGTGCCAGCTCACCACCGGGACAGGGTAACTATGGCTACACCTTC. This encodes CASSPPGQGNYGYTF.

The chain links TRBV6-6 to TRBJ1-5; the D gene is possibly TRBD1 (5 bases). Between the trimmed V and J ends, which lost 6 bases and 6 bases, there was a span of 12 bases. The length of the CDR3 is 13 residues. Germline V gene sequence: CDR1 MNHNY, CDR2 SVGAGI (reference sequence). The CDR3 region is CASRMQGAQPQHF. The CDR3 nucleotides are TGTGCCAGCAGGATGCAGGGCGCTCAGCCCCAGCATTTT.

The chain combines TRBV21-1 with TRBJ2-7; the D segment call TRBD2 is taken from the table without a DNA check. TRBV21-1 has pseudogene status. This CDR3 spans 16 amino acids. The CDR3 bases are TGTGCCAGCAGCAAAGAGAAGGGCGGTGGGACTTACGAGCAGTACTTC. Amino acids: CASSKEKGGGTYEQYF.

The chain uses TRBV3-1 (or the pseudogene TRBV3-2) and TRBJ1-4, with 9 nucleotides matching TRBD1. The CDR3 spans 15 residues. V lost 3 bases to trimming and J lost 8 bases; unmatched junction nucleotides: 7. Looked up from germline, CDR1 is LGHDT and CDR2 is YNNKEL (reference sequence). This CDR3 reads CASSQPGQGDEKLFF. In nucleotides, the CDR3 is TGTGCCAGCAGCCAGCCGGGACAGGGTGACGAAAAACTGTTTTTT.

The chain couples TRBV24-1 to TRBJ1-2; D is perhaps TRBD1 (5 bases). Trimming removed 4 bases from V and 7 bases from J, with 12 bases in between. This CDR3 is 13 amino acids long. Germline CDR1 reads KGHDR; CDR2 reads SFDVKD. The DNA of the CDR3 is TGTGCCACCAGTGAACGGCAGGGAACTGGCTACACCTTC. Translation: CATSERQGTGYTF.

This sequence joins TRBV5-4 and TRBJ2-4, with TRBD2 matching 14 bases. Germline V gives CDR1 SGHNT, CDR2 YYREEE (reference sequence). V shed 4 bases, J shed 6 bases, and the junction held 9 bases outside the gene matches. CDR3 length: 17 residues. CDR3 amino acids: CASSPTSGGGSGNIQYF. The CDR3 coding sequence is TGTGCCAGCAGCCCGACTAGCGGGGGGGGGTCGGGAAACATTCAGTACTTC.

This chain uses TRBV6-2 or TRBV6-3 with TRBJ2-7, with 9 bases matching TRBD1. In germline, CDR1 is MNHEY, CDR2 SVGEGT. This CDR3 spans 15 amino acids. V shed 2 bases and J 3 bases; nucleotides not matched to a gene: 5. In DNA, the CDR3 is TGTGCCAGCAGTTACGTACAGGGGGCTTTCTACGAGCAGTACTTC. It encodes CASSYVQGAFYEQYF.

This clone was found once. The CDR3 sequence is CASSLEGRETSPLHF. CDR3 in DNA: TGCGCCAGCAGCTTGGAAGGCAGGGAAACTTCACCCCTCCACTTT. The chain joins TRBV5-1 to TRBJ1-6, with TRBD1 as a possible D gene (5 bases). The CDR3 runs to 15 residues. V was shortened by 0 bases and J by 9 bases, with 13 bases between the two germline ends. The V gene's germline CDR1 is SGHRS and CDR2 YFSETQ.

The chain combines TRBV3-1 (or the pseudogene TRBV3-2) with TRBJ2-5; possibly TRBD2 for D (5 bases). Germline V gene lookup returns CDR1 LGHDT and CDR2 YNNKEL (reference sequence). With 0 bases removed from V and 5 bases from J, the gap between germline ends came to 10 bases. The CDR3 sequence is 14 residues long. The CDR3 DNA follows: TGTGCCAGCAGCCAAGAGTCCGGGGTGGAGACCCAGTACTTC. Protein sequence: CASSQESGVETQYF.

V is TRBV10-2 and J is TRBJ2-3; 9 bases are shared with TRBD2. CDR3 size: 15 residues. Germline CDR1 reads WSHSY; CDR2 reads SAAADI. The ends lost 3 bases at V and 5 bases at J; junction bases unmatched: 6. Here the CDR3 reads CASSETSGFVDTQYF. Written as DNA, the CDR3 is TGCGCCAGCAGTGAAACTAGCGGGTTCGTAGATACGCAGTATTTT.

The V call is TRBV20-1, the J call TRBJ1-2; no firm D call. CDR1 is DFQATT and CDR2 is SNEGSKA in the germline V gene (reference sequence). Trimming took off 3 bases at V and 0 bases at J, with 14 bases between the two ends. The CDR3 loop spans 15 amino acids. The CDR3 sequence: CSASYRGLPNYGYTF. In nucleotides, the CDR3 is TGCAGTGCTAGTTATCGCGGACTCCCTAACTATGGCTACACCTTC.

The chain combines TRBV5-1 with TRBJ1-2, with 8 bases fitting TRBD1. This CDR3 has 14 residues. Per germline, CDR1 SGHRS and CDR2 YFSETQ. V dropped 4 bases and J dropped 6; count of bases not matched to a gene: 8. CDR3 residues: CASSPTGASHGYTF. As DNA, the CDR3 is TGCGCCAGCAGCCCGACAGGGGCCTCACATGGCTACACCTTC. The full variable domain, with the rest looked up from reference TRBV5-1 and TRBJ1-2, is KAGVTQTPRYLIKTRGQQVTLSCSPISGHRSVSWYQQTPGQGLQFLFEYFSETQRNKGNFPGRFSGRQFSNSRSEMNVSTLELGDSALYLCASSPTGASHGYTFGSGTRLTVV.

The CDR3 nucleotides are TGTGCCAGCAGTGGGGGACAGGGAATCACTGAAGCTTTCTTT. The encoded protein is CASSGGQGITEAFF. This chain connects TRBV6-2 or TRBV6-3 to TRBJ1-1, with 9 bases lining up with TRBD1. CDR1 and CDR2 from the germline V gene are MNHEY and SVGEGT. The CDR3 sequence is 14 residues long. Losses at the gene ends were 5 bases for V and 4 bases for J; bases not matched to a gene: 5.